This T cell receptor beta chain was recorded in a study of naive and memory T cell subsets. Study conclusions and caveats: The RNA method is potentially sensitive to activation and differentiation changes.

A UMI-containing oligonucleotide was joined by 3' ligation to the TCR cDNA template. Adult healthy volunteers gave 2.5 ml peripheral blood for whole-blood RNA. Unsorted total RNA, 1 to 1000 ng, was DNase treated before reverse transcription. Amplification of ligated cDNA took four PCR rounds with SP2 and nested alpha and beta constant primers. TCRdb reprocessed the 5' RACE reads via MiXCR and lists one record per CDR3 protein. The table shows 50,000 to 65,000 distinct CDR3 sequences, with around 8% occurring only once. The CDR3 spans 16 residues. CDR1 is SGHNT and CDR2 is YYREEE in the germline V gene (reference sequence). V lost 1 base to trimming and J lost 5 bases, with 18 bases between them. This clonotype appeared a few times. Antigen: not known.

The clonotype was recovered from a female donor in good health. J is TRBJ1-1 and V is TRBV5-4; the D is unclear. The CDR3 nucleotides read TGTGCCAGCAGCTTGCAAGTCGGCAGCCCGGGGACTGAAGCTTTCTTT. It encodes CASSLQVGSPGTEAFF.